A single T cell receptor (beta chain) is shown here with its context. With 0 bases removed from V and 8 bases from J, the gap between germline ends came to 7 bases. CDR1 SQVTM and CDR2 ANQGSEA come from the germline V gene. The CDR3 is 12 residues long. The source of the sample is a study of OX40 agonist ivuxolimab in advanced cancers. Some clones are missing from TCRdb's copy, which holds only in-frame ones; the method was immunoSEQ multiplex PCR. The table has 35,000 to 45,000 clones, about 82% seen once; the top ten hold 21%. The material sequenced was CD4+ or CD8+ T cells sorted from blood, taken in a trial of the OX40 agonist ivuxolimab. The source of this sequence is an adult with an advanced solid tumor such as melanoma, head and neck, liver or kidney cancer. V and J are TRBV29-1 and TRBJ1-4; possibly TRBD1 for D (5 bases). The CDR3 here is CSVEETEEKLFF. CDR3 nucleotides: TGCAGCGTTGAAGAGACAGAGGAAAAACTGTTTTTT.